This T cell receptor (beta chain) emerged from a study of T cell clonotyping in hematopoietic cell transplantation. Trimming left V 2 bases short and J 5 bases short, with 13 bases between. CDR1 is MNHNY and CDR2 is SVGAGI in the germline V gene (reference sequence). The length of the CDR3 is 14 residues. Recipient blood drawn about 28 days pretransplant and days 30, 100, 180 after. A remark on this clone: Its antigen is as yet unknown.

Profiled with immunoSEQ multiplex PCR; TCRdb holds only in-frame clones, not every one. The table lists over 550 clones, approximately 93% of them singletons. Study results and limitations: Higher Inverse Simpson Index values in graft donor and pretransplant recipient predicted broader posttransplant TCR diversity. Without cell sorting, CD4 versus CD8 contributions remain unresolved. After transplant, recipient diversity fell while pathologically expanded clonotypes grew through day 180.

The rearrangement uses TRBV6-6 and TRBJ2-7, with D tentatively TRBD1 (5 bases). This clonotype was sampled from a male patient aged 50 to 59 who had an allogeneic stem cell transplant from a related donor, so the T cells may come from the graft donor. Some clones in this sample may be carry-over from other donors' samples. The material sequenced was PBMCs, taken 180 days after allogeneic stem cell transplant. CDR3 bases: TGTGCCAGCAGTTACGGTCCAGGGAAACACGAGCAGTACTTC. This codes for CASSYGPGKHEQYF.